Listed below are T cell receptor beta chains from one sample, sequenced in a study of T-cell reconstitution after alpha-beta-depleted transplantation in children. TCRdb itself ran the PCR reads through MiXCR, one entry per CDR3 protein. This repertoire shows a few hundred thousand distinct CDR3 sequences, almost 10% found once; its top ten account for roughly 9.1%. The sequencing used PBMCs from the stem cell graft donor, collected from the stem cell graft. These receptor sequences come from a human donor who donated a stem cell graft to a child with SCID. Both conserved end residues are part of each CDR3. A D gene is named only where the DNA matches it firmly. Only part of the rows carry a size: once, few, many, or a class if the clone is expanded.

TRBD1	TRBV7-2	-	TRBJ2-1	TGTGCCAGCAGCTTAGGGGACAGGGGGAATGAGCAGTTCTTC	CASSLGDRGNEQFF
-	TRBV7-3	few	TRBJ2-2	TGTGCCAGCAGCTCCCGACACGGCGGGGAGCTGTTTTTT	CASSSRHGGELFF
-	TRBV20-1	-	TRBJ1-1	TGCAGTGCTAGTTCACCCCAGGACACTGAAGCTTTCTTT	CSASSPQDTEAFF
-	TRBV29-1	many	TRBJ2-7	TGCAGCGTTCGCCTGACAGGTGCAACCTACGAGCAGTACTTC	CSVRLTGATYEQYF
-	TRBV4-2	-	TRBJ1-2	TGTGCCAGCAGCCAAGACCGGTCCCAGCGCGCTAACTATGGCTACACCTTC	CASSQDRSQRANYGYTF
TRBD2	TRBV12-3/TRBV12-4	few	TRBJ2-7	TGTGCCAGCAGTTTAAGGACTAGCGCATCCTACGAGCAGTACTTC	CASSLRTSASYEQYF
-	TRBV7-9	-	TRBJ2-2	TGTGCCAGCAGCGGCGATTTACGGAACACCGGGGAGCTGTTTTTT	CASSGDLRNTGELFF
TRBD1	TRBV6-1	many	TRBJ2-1	TGTGCCAGCAGAGGGAGGGGACAGGGTTACAATGAGCAGTTCTTC	CASRGRGQGYNEQFF
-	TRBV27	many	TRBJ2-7	TGTGCCAGCAGTAGTACCAGGGAACACGAGCAGTACTTC	CASSSTREHEQYF
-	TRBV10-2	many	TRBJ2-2	TGCGCCAGCAGTGATTTGCAAGCGGACCGGGAGCTGTTTTTT	CASSDLQADRELFF
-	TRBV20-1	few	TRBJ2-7	TGCAGTGCTAATTCAGGGAGTCTCAGTAACTACTACGAGCAGTACTTC	CSANSGSLSNYYEQYF
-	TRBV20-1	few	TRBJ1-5	TGCAGTGCTCTTTACCAGGGCGATCAGCCCCAGCATTTT	CSALYQGDQPQHF
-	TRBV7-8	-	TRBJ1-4	TGTGCCAGCAGCTCGAGGGGTCTAGGGGAGGAAAAACTGTTTTTT	CASSSRGLGEEKLFF
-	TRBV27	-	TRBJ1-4	TGTGCCAGCAGCCTCACCGCAGCAAGAAATGAAAAACTGTTTTTT	CASSLTAARNEKLFF
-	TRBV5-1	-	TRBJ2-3	TGCGCCAGCACCGGGTTTCTAGGAGGCACAGATACGCAGTATTTT	CASTGFLGGTDTQYF
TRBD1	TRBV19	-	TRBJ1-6	TGTGCCAGTGGTCCGGGACAGGGCGGCGCCTATAATTCACCCCTCCACTTT	CASGPGQGGAYNSPLHF
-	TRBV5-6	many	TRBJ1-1	TGTGCCAGCAGCTTGGATTTGGCAGGGAACCCTGAAGCTTTCTTT	CASSLDLAGNPEAFF
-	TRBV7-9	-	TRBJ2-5	TGTGCCAGCAGGAGAAACAACGGCCAGGGGGAGACCCAGTACTTC	CASRRNNGQGETQYF
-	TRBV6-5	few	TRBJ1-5	TGTGCCAGTAATTTAGGTTCGTCAGGGTCTGGCAATCAGCCCCAGCATTTT	CASNLGSSGSGNQPQHF
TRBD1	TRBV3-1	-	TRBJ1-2	TGTGCCAGCAGCCTGGGGACAGGGACTAACTATGGCTACACCTTC	CASSLGTGTNYGYTF
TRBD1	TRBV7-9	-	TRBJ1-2	TGTGCCAGCAGGTCGGGACAGCTCGCGGGAGGCTACACCTTC	CASRSGQLAGGYTF
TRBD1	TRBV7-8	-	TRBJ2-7	TGTGCCAGCAGCTTAGAGGGACAGGGGTGGCACGAGCAGTACTTC	CASSLEGQGWHEQYF
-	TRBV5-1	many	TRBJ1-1	TGCGCCAGCAGCTTGGCTGCCTCACAGAACACTGAAGCTTTCTTT	CASSLAASQNTEAFF
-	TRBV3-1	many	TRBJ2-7	TGTGCCAGCACCCAAACTAGGGAGTCCTACGAGCAGTACTTC	CASTQTRESYEQYF
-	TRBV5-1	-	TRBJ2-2	TGCGCCAGCAGCTGGGGAGACGAATTAGCCGGGGAGCTGTTTTTT	CASSWGDELAGELFF
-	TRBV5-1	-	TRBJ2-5	TGCGCCAGCAGCTTGAGCAGGGCTCAAGAGACCCAGTACTTC	CASSLSRAQETQYF
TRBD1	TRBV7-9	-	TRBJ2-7	TGTGCCAGCAGCCCGGGGCAGGGGGTTTCCTACGAGCAGTACTTC	CASSPGQGVSYEQYF
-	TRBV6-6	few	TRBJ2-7	TGTGCCAGCAGTTACCGGTCAGGGGAAGAGCAGTACTTC	CASSYRSGEEQYF
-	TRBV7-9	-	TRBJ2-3	TGTGCCAGCAGCCAGAGGGACGCCGATACGCAGTATTTT	CASSQRDADTQYF